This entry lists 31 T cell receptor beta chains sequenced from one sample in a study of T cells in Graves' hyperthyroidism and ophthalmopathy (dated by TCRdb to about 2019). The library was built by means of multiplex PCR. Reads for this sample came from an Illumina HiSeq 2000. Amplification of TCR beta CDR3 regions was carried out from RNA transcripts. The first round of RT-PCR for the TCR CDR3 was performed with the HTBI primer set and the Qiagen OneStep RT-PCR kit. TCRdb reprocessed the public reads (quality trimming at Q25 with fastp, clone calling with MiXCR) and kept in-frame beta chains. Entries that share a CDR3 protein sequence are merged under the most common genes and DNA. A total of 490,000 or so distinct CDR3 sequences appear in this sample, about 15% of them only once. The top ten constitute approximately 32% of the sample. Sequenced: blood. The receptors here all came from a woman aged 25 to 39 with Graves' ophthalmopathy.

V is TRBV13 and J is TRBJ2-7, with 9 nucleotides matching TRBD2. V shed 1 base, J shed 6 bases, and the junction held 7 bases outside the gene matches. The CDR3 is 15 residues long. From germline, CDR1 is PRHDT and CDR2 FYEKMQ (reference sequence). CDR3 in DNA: TGTGCCAGCAGCTTAGTAGCCACTAGCGGGCGCGAGCAGTACTTC. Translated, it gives CASSLVATSGREQYF.

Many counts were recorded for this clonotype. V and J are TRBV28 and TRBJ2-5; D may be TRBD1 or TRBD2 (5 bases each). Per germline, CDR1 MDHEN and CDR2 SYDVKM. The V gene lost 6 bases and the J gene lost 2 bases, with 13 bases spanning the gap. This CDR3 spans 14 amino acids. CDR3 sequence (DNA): TGTGCCAGCAGCCTCCAAGAGGGGCAAGAGACCCAGTACTTC. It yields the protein CASSLQEGQETQYF.

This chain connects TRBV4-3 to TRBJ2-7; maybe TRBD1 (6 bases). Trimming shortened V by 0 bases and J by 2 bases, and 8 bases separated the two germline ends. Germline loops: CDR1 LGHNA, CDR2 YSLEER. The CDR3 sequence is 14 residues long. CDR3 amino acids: CASSQDKGAYEQYF. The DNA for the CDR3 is TGCGCCAGCAGCCAAGATAAGGGGGCCTACGAGCAGTACTTC.

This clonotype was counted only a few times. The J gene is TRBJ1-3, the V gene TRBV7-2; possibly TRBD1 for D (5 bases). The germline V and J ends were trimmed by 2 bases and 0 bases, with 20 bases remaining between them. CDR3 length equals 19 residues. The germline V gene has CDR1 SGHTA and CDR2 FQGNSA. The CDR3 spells CASSLRGLGMTLSGNTIYF. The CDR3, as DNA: TGTGCCAGCAGCTTAAGGGGTTTGGGGATGACCCTCTCTGGAAACACCATATATTTT.

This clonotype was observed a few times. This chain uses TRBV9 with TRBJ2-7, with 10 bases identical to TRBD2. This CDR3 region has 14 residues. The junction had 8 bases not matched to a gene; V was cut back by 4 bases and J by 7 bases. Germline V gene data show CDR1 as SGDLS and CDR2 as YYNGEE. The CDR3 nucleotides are TGTGCCAGCAGCTTGAAGCGGGAGGGAGGGGAGCAGTACTTC. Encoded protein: CASSLKREGGEQYF.

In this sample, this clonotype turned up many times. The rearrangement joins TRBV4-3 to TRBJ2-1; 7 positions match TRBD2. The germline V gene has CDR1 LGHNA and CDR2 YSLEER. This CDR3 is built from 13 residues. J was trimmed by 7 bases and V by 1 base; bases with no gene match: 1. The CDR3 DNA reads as TGCGCCAGCAGCCAAGTCGGGGGGAATGAGCAGTTCTTC. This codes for CASSQVGGNEQFF.

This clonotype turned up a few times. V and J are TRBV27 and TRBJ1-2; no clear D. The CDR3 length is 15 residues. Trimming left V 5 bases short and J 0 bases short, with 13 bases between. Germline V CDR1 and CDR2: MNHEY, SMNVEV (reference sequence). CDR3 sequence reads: CASSGHGEANYGYTF. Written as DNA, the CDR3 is TGTGCCAGCAGTGGTCATGGAGAAGCTAACTATGGCTACACCTTC.

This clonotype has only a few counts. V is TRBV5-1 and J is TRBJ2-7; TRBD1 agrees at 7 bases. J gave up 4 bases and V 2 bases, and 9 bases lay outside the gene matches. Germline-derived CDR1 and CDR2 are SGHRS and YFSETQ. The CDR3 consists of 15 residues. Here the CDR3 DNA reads TGCGCCAGCAGCTTTTACCCCGCAGGGGGATACGAGCAGTACTTC. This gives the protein CASSFYPAGGYEQYF.

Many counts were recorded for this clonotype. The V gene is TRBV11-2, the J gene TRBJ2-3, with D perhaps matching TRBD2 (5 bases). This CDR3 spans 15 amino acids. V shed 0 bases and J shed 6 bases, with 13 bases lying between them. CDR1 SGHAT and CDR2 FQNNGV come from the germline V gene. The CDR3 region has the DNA TGTGCCAGCAGCTTAGAGGAGCGGTTTGAGGATACGCAGTATTTT. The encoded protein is CASSLEERFEDTQYF. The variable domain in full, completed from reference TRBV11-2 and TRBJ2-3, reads EAGVAQSPRYKIIEKRQSVAFWCNPISGHATLYWYQQILGQGPKLLIQFQNNGVVDDSQLPKDRFSAERLKGVDSTLKIQPAKLEDSAVYLCASSLEERFEDTQYFGPGTRLTVL.

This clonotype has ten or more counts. CDR3 sequence: CASSLPGRNEQFF. In DNA form, the CDR3 reads TGTGCCAGCAGCTTACCAGGGAGGAATGAGCAGTTCTTC. The chain combines TRBV7-2 with TRBJ2-1, with D possibly being TRBD2 (6 bases). Germline CDR1 reads SGHTA; CDR2 reads FQGNSA. Trimming removed 2 bases at V and 7 bases at J, with 9 bases between. The CDR3 has 13 residues.

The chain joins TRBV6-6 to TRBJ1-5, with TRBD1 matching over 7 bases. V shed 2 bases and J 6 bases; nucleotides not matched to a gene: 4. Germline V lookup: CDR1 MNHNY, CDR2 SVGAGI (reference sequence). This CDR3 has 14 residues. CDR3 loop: CASSYQGGTQPQHF. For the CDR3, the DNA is TGTGCCAGCAGTTACCAGGGGGGAACTCAGCCCCAGCATTTT.

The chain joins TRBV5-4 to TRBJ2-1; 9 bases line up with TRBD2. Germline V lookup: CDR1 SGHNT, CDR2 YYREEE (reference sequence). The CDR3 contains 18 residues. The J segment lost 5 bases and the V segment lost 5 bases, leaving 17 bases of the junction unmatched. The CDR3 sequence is CASRSPGARTSADNEQFF. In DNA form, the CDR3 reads TGTGCCAGCAGATCACCCGGGGCCCGGACTAGCGCGGACAATGAGCAGTTCTTC.

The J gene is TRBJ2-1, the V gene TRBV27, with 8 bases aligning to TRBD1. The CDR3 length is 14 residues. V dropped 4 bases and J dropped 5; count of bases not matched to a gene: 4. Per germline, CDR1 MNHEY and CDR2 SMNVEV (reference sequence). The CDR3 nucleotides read TGTGCCAGCAGTTCAGACAGGGGTGACAATGAGCAGTTCTTC. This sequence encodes CASSSDRGDNEQFF.

CDR3: CASRQDWASYNEQFF. The CDR3 coding sequence is TGCGCCAGCAGACAGGATTGGGCCTCCTACAATGAGCAGTTCTTC. This chain connects TRBV5-1 to TRBJ2-1; tentative D call: TRBD1 (5 bases). The CDR3 length is 15 residues. V was shortened by 5 bases and J by 0 bases, with 12 bases between the two germline ends. Germline V gene data show CDR1 as SGHRS and CDR2 as YFSETQ.

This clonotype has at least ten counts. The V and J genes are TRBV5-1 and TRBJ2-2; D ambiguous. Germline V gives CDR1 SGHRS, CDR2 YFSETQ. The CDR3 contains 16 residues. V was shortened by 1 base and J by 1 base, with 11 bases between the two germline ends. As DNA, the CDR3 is TGCGCCAGCAGCTTGTCCGCCCCTATGAACACCGGGGAGCTGTTTTTT. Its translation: CASSLSAPMNTGELFF.

CDR3: CASSSEQGLTEAFF. The CDR3 nucleotides are TGTGCCAGTAGTAGCGAACAGGGTCTCACTGAAGCTTTCTTT. The chain is built from TRBV19 and TRBJ1-1; weak D call: TRBD1 (6 bases). Trimming left V 4 bases short and J 4 bases short, with 13 bases between. This CDR3 is built from 14 residues. CDR1 is LNHDA and CDR2 is SQIVND in the germline V gene (reference sequence).

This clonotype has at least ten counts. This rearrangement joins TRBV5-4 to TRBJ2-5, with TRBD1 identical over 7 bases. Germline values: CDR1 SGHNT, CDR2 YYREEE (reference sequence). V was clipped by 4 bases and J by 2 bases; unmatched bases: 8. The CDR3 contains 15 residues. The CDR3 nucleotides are TGTGCCAGCAGCAACCCGGGACAGCCGCAAGAGACCCAGTACTTC. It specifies CASSNPGQPQETQYF.

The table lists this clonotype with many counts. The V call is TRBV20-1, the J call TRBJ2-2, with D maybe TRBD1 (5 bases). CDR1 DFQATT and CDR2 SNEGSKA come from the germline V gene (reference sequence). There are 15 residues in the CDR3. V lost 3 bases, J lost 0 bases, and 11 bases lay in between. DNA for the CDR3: TGCAGTGCTAGGAGAAAGGGGACGAACACCGGGGAGCTGTTTTTT. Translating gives CSARRKGTNTGELFF.

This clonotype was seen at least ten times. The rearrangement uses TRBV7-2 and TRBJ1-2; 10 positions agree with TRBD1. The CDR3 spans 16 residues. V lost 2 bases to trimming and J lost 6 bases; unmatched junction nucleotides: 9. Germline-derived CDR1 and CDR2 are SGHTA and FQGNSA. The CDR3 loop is CASSLSLGTGENGYTF. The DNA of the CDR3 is TGTGCCAGCAGCTTATCACTGGGGACAGGGGAGAATGGCTACACCTTC.

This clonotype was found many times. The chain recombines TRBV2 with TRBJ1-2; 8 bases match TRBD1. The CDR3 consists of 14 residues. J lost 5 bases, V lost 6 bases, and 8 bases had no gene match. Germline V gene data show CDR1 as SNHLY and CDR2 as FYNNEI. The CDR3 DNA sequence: TGTGCCAGCAGGCGGACAGGGCTTGAGTATGGCTACACCTTC. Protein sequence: CASRRTGLEYGYTF.

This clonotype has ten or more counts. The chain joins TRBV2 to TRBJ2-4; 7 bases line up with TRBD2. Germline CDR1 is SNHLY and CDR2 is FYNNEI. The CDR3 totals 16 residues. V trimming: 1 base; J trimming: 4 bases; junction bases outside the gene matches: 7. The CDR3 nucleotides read TGTGCCAGCAGTGAAGGGGCGGGAGCGAGGAAAAACATTCAGTACTTC. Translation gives CASSEGAGARKNIQYF.

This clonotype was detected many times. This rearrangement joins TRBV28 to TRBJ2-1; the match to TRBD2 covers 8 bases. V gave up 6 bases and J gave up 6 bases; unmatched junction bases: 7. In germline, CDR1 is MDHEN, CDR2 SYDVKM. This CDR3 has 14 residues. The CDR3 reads CASSPGGPGNEQFF. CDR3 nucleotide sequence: TGTGCCAGCAGCCCGGGAGGGCCTGGCAATGAGCAGTTCTTC.

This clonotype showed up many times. CDR3 region: CASSLGPEQYF. CDR3 bases: TGTGCCAGCAGTTTGGGCCCGGAGCAGTACTTC. V gene TRBV6-1 combines with J gene TRBJ2-7; D gene uncertain. The CDR3 has 11 amino acids. Trimming stripped 5 bases from V and 7 bases from J, with 9 bases between. The germline V gene has CDR1 MNHNS and CDR2 SASEGT.

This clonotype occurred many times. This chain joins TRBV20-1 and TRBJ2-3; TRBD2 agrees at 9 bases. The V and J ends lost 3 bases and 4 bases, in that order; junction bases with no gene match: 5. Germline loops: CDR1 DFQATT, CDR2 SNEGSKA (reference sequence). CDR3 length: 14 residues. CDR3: CSARNQREADTQYF. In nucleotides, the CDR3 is TGCAGTGCTAGGAACCAGCGGGAGGCAGATACGCAGTATTTT.

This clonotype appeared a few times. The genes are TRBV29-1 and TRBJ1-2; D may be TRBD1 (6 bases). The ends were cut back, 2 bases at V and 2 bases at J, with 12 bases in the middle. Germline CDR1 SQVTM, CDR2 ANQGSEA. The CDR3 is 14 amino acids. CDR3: CSVESGAGNYGYTF. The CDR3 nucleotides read TGCAGCGTTGAATCGGGGGCCGGAAACTATGGCTACACCTTC.

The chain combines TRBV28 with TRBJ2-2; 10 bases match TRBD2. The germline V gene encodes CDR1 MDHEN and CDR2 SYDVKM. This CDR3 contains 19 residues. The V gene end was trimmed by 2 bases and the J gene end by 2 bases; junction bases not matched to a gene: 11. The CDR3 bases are TGTGCCAGCAGTTTACCCTTTACTAGCGGGATTGCAAACACCGGGGAGCTGTTTTTT. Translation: CASSLPFTSGIANTGELFF.

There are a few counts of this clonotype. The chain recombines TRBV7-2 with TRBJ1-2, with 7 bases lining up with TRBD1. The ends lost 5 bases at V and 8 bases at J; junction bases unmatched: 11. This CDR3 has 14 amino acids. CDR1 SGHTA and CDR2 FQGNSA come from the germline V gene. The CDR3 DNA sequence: TGTGCCAGCAGCCCGACGGCTGACAGGGTCGGCTACACCTTC. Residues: CASSPTADRVGYTF. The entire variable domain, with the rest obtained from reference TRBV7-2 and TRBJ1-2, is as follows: GAGVSQSPSNKVTEKGKDVELRCDPISGHTALYWYRQSLGQGLEFLIYFQGNSAPDKSGLPSDRFSAERTGGSVSTLTIQRTQQEDSAVYLCASSPTADRVGYTFGSGTRLTVV.

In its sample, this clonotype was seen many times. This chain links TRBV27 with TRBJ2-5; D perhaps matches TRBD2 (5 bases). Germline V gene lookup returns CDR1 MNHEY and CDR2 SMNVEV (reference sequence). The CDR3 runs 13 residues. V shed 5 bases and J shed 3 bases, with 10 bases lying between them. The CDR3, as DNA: TGTGCCAGCAGTATCACTAGGAAAGAGACCCAGTACTTC. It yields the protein CASSITRKETQYF.

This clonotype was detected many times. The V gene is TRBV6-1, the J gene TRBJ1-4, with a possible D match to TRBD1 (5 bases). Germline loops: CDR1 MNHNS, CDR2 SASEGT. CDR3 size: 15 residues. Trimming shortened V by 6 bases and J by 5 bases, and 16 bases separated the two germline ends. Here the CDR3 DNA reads TGTGCCAGCAGCTTCGGGGGGACGAAAAATGAAAAACTGTTTTTT. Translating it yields CASSFGGTKNEKLFF.

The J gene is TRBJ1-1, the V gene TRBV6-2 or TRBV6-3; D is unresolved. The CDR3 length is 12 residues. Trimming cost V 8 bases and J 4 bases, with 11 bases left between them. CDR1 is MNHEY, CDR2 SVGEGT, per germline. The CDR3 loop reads CASGVVLTEAFF. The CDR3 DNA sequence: TGTGCCAGCGGGGTCGTCCTCACTGAAGCTTTCTTT.

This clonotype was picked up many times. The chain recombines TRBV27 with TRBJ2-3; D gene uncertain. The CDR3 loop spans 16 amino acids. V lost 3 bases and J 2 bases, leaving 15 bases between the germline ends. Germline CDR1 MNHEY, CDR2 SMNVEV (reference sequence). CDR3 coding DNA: TGTGCCAGCAGTTTTTCGAAGTATAAGCTCACAGATACGCAGTATTTT. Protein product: CASSFSKYKLTDTQYF.